One sample yielded the 27 T cell receptor beta chains listed below, sequenced in a study of CD4 T cells in relation to SARS-CoV-2 and coronaviruses. Sequenced by immunoSEQ multiplex PCR; TCRdb stores in-frame clones only, minus some. The sample yields over 15,000 clones, around 70% seen once. Their cognate antigens are unknown. Unexposed donor CD4+ T cells date from about 2011-2018, before the COVID-19 pandemic. The cells were cultured for approximately ten days before CD4+ T cells were isolated. The sample was CD4+ T cells from PBMCs, cultured in vitro. The receptor set was obtained from a human donor in good health.

This clone is categorized as medium-sized. The chain couples TRBV19 to TRBJ2-2, with a possible D match to TRBD2 (5 bases). Germline V gene data show CDR1 as LNHDA and CDR2 as SQIVND (reference sequence). V was cut by 7 bases and J by 3 bases, with 12 bases left in between. This CDR3 is 14 amino acids long. For the CDR3, the DNA is TGTGCCAGTATAGGGCTAGCTCACACCGGGGAGCTGTTTTTT. This sequence encodes CASIGLAHTGELFF.

The rearrangement uses TRBV10-3 and TRBJ2-2; 7 positions agree with TRBD1. This CDR3 contains 15 residues. The germline V gene has CDR1 ENHRY and CDR2 SYGVKD. The V gene end was trimmed by 5 bases and the J gene end by 2 bases; junction bases not matched to a gene: 5. CDR3 in amino acids: CAISSGTVNTGELFF. The CDR3, as DNA: TGTGCCATCAGTTCCGGGACAGTAAACACCGGGGAGCTGTTTTTT.

The chain is built from TRBV19 and TRBJ1-5, with D hard to call. The CDR3 length is 16 residues. The germline V gene encodes CDR1 LNHDA and CDR2 SQIVND (reference sequence). V dropped 8 bases and J dropped 1 base, with 18 bases sitting between them. CDR3 sequence: CASFGSDTRSNQPQHF. In DNA, the CDR3 is TGTGCCAGTTTCGGGTCGGATACTCGGAGCAATCAGCCCCAGCATTTT.

The count of this clone is one. The chain links TRBV6-4 to TRBJ2-2, with TRBD2 matching 8 bases. The CDR3 sequence is 16 residues long. Germline values: CDR1 MRHNA, CDR2 SNTAGT. With 6 bases clipped from V and 6 bases from J, the junction kept 12 bases outside the gene matches. The CDR3 sequence: CASSMSGRVGPGELFF. CDR3 DNA sequence: TGTGCCAGCAGCATGAGCGGGAGAGTCGGCCCCGGGGAGCTGTTTTTT.

The chain has TRBV7-2 and TRBJ2-7, with D hard to call. This CDR3 comprises 13 residues. The germline V and J ends were trimmed by 1 base and 3 bases, with 7 bases remaining between them. Germline loops: CDR1 SGHTA, CDR2 FQGNSA. The chain's CDR3 is CASSLEAFYEQYF. The CDR3 nucleotides are TGTGCCAGCAGCTTAGAGGCCTTCTACGAGCAGTACTTC.

This clone showed up just a few times. This chain joins TRBV11-2 and TRBJ1-2; D unclear. Trimming took off 8 bases at V and 0 bases at J, with 7 bases between the two ends. The CDR3 contains 12 residues. Germline V CDR1 and CDR2: SGHAT, FQNNGV. The CDR3 DNA reads TGTGCCAGCGTCAGTACTAACTATGGCTACACCTTC. Its translation is CASVSTNYGYTF.

This clone was found a few times. V usage is TRBV19 and J usage is TRBJ1-6; D is unresolved. Trimming shortened V by 3 bases and J by 10 bases, and 13 bases separated the two germline ends. There are 14 residues in the CDR3. The germline CDR1 and CDR2 sequences are LNHDA and SQIVND (reference sequence). The DNA of the CDR3 is TGTGCCAGTAGTATTGCGGAGAGAGGGTCACCCCTCCACTTT. Its protein product is CASSIAERGSPLHF.

This clone occurred a few times. The chain carries TRBV4-1 and TRBJ2-7; perhaps TRBD1 as D (6 bases). V gave up 0 bases and J gave up 2 bases, with 17 bases separating them. Germline-derived CDR1 and CDR2 are MGHRA and YSYEKL. CDR3 length: 17 amino acids. CDR3 nucleotide sequence: TGCGCCAGCAGCCAAGATATTTGGTCCGACAGGACCTACGAGCAGTACTTC. Protein: CASSQDIWSDRTYEQYF.

The chain recombines TRBV24-1 with TRBJ2-2; the match to TRBD1 covers 7 bases. CDR3 length: 16 residues. Germline CDR1 is KGHDR and CDR2 is SFDVKD. Losses at the gene ends were 3 bases for V and 0 bases for J; bases not matched to a gene: 3. As DNA, the CDR3 is TGTGCCACCAGTGATCCGGGACAGCCGAACACCGGGGAGCTGTTTTTT. Translated, it gives CATSDPGQPNTGELFF.

V is TRBV11-2 and J is TRBJ1-1, with unresolved D. Germline CDR1 reads SGHAT; CDR2 reads FQNNGV. V lost 6 bases and J 5 bases, leaving 19 bases between the germline ends. The length of the CDR3 is 15 residues. Here the CDR3 DNA reads TGTGCCAGCAGTTCTCACATGAATAAGGGAACTGAAGCTTTCTTT. Its protein product is CASSSHMNKGTEAFF. Full variable domain (rest looked up from reference TRBV11-2 and TRBJ1-1): EAGVAQSPRYKIIEKRQSVAFWCNPISGHATLYWYQQILGQGPKLLIQFQNNGVVDDSQLPKDRFSAERLKGVDSTLKIQPAKLEDSAVYLCASSSHMNKGTEAFFGQGTRLTVV.

The J gene is TRBJ2-7, the V gene TRBV14, with TRBD2 identical over 13 bases. Trimming removed 4 bases from V and 7 bases from J; junction bases left unmatched: 10. Germline values: CDR1 SGHDN, CDR2 FVKESK. CDR3 length: 16 residues. CDR3 sequence (DNA): TGTGCCAGCAGCCGACTCGGACTAGCGGGAGAGGGAGAGCAGTACTTC. As protein: CASSRLGLAGEGEQYF.

The genes are TRBV2 and TRBJ2-7, with D hard to call. Trimming removed 8 bases at V and 1 base at J, with 9 bases between. Germline assignment: CDR1 SNHLY and CDR2 FYNNEI. The CDR3 is made up of 12 amino acids. The CDR3 loop reads CASRLESYEQYF. CDR3 nucleotides: TGTGCCAGCCGCCTAGAGTCCTACGAGCAGTACTTC.

J is TRBJ2-7 and V is TRBV12-5; 7 bases are shared with TRBD2. CDR3 length: 14 residues. In germline, CDR1 is LGHNT, CDR2 FRNRAP. With 6 bases clipped from V and 3 bases from J, the junction kept 8 bases outside the gene matches. CDR3 region: CASGPPGGSYEQYF. CDR3 bases: TGTGCTAGTGGCCCCCCGGGCGGGAGCTACGAGCAGTACTTC. The complete variable domain, with remaining parts taken from reference TRBV12-5 and TRBJ2-7, reads DARVTQTPRHKVTEMGQEVTMRCQPILGHNTVFWYRQTMMQGLELLAYFRNRAPLDDSGMPKDRFSAEMPDATLATLKIQPSEPRDSAVYFCASGPPGGSYEQYFGPGTRLTVT.

This sequence joins TRBV19 and TRBJ2-7; TRBD2 agrees at 9 bases. CDR1 and CDR2 from the germline V gene are LNHDA and SQIVND (reference sequence). V lost 4 bases, J lost 2 bases, and 3 bases stayed unmatched. This CDR3 has 14 residues. CDR3 nucleotide sequence: TGTGCCAGTAGTACGGCGGGGGGGACCTACGAGCAGTACTTC. It is translated as CASSTAGGTYEQYF.

V usage is TRBV9 and J usage is TRBJ1-2, with D possibly matching TRBD1 (5 bases). V was shortened by 0 bases and J by 2 bases, with 5 bases between the two germline ends. The CDR3 is 13 amino acids. CDR1 and CDR2 from the germline V gene are SGDLS and YYNGEE. CDR3 in amino acids: CASSVDRNYGYTF. DNA of the CDR3: TGTGCCAGCAGCGTAGACAGGAACTATGGCTACACCTTC.

This chain joins TRBV7-9 and TRBJ2-7, with TRBD2 as a possible D gene (6 bases). The CDR3 sequence is 13 residues long. Trimming left V 4 bases short and J 1 base short, with 8 bases between. Germline V gene sequence: CDR1 SEHNR, CDR2 FQNEAQ (reference sequence). CDR3 sequence reads: CASSYGTSYEQYF. In nucleotides, the CDR3 is TGTGCCAGCAGCTACGGGACTTCCTACGAGCAGTACTTC.

This clone was observed a single time. CDR3 DNA: TGTGCCAGCAGAAAACAGGGGAACACTGAAGCTTTCTTT. Translated: CASRKQGNTEAFF. V gene TRBV7-9 combines with J gene TRBJ1-1, with D maybe TRBD1 (6 bases). The CDR3 sequence is 13 residues long. CDR1 SEHNR and CDR2 FQNEAQ come from the germline V gene (reference sequence). Trimming removed 6 bases at V and 1 base at J, with 9 bases between.

The J gene is TRBJ1-1, the V gene TRBV30, with D possibly being TRBD1 (5 bases). CDR1 and CDR2 (germline): GTSNPN, SVGIG (reference sequence). Trimming shortened V by 5 bases and J by 8 bases, and 12 bases separated the two germline ends. The CDR3 length is 11 residues. CDR3 in amino acids: CAWVPRGEAFF. The CDR3, as DNA: TGTGCCTGGGTACCACGGGGGGAAGCTTTCTTT. Using reference TRBV30 and TRBJ1-1 for the parts outside the CDR3, the full variable domain is SQTIHQWPATLVQPVGSPLSLECTVEGTSNPNLYWYRQAAGRGLQLLFYSVGIGQISSEVPQNLSASRPQDRQFILSSKKLLLSDSGFYLCAWVPRGEAFFGQGTRLTVV.

This rearrangement joins TRBV10-3 to TRBJ2-2; D unclear. CDR1 is ENHRY, CDR2 SYGVKD, per germline. Trimming took off 3 bases at V and 6 bases at J, with 11 bases between the two ends. The CDR3 totals 14 residues. CDR3 sequence: CAISEGPLAGELFF. CDR3 nucleotide sequence: TGTGCCATCAGTGAAGGCCCCCTAGCCGGGGAGCTGTTTTTT.

This clone has just a few counts. The chain combines TRBV11-2 with TRBJ1-6; D uncertain. CDR3 length: 12 amino acids. Trimming cost V 1 base and J 8 bases, with 3 bases left between them. Looked up from germline, CDR1 is SGHAT and CDR2 is FQNNGV. The CDR3: CASSLVDSPLHF. CDR3 DNA: TGTGCCAGCAGCTTAGTAGATTCACCCCTCCACTTT.

The rearrangement joins TRBV5-5 to TRBJ2-3; 9 bases align to TRBD2. CDR3 length: 16 amino acids. CDR1 is SGHKS, CDR2 YYEKEE, per germline (reference sequence). The J segment lost 11 bases and the V segment lost 4 bases, leaving 17 bases of the junction unmatched. The CDR3 loop reads CASSPEMPTSGYKQYF. The CDR3 DNA follows: TGTGCCAGCAGCCCCGAAATGCCGACTAGCGGATATAAGCAGTATTTT.

This clone came up a few times. This chain connects TRBV30 to TRBJ2-2; D call uncertain. Trimming stripped 0 bases from V and 4 bases from J, with 15 bases between. This CDR3 is 16 amino acids long. Germline-derived CDR1 and CDR2 are GTSNPN and SVGIG (reference sequence). The CDR3 here is CAWSVPLPKGTGELFF. The DNA for the CDR3 is TGTGCCTGGAGTGTACCCCTCCCGAAGGGCACCGGGGAGCTGTTTTTT.

The chain joins TRBV18 to TRBJ1-5; D is possibly TRBD1 (6 bases). The V end was cut by 2 bases, the J end by 4 bases, with 9 bases between. Germline assignment: CDR1 KGHSH and CDR2 LQKENI. The CDR3 has 14 residues. CDR3 bases: TGTGCCAGCTCACCAGGGGGCCTTAATCAGCCCCAGCATTTT. It is translated as CASSPGGLNQPQHF.

The gene calls are TRBV12-3 or TRBV12-4 and TRBJ1-1; TRBD1 matches at 10 bases. The CDR3 is 13 amino acids. Trimming removed 8 bases from V and 8 bases from J; junction bases left unmatched: 8. The CDR3 spells CASGRTGGAEAFF. CDR3 nucleotide sequence: TGTGCCAGCGGACGGACAGGGGGTGCGGAAGCTTTCTTT.

V gene TRBV28 combines with J gene TRBJ1-4; 10 nucleotides line up with TRBD1. CDR3 length equals 18 residues. From germline, CDR1 is MDHEN and CDR2 SYDVKM. Trimming cost V 8 bases and J 0 bases; bases outside gene matches: 12. CDR3 protein: CASCMTGGLRATNEKLFF. CDR3 nucleotides: TGTGCCAGCTGCATGACAGGGGGCCTACGGGCAACTAATGAAAAACTGTTTTTT. Full variable domain (outside the CDR3, taken from reference TRBV28 and TRBJ1-4): DVKVTQSSRYLVKRTGEKVFLECVQDMDHENMFWYRQDPGLGLRLIYFSYDVKMKEKGDIPEGYSVSREKKERFSLILESASTNQTSMYLCASCMTGGLRATNEKLFFGSGTQLSVL.

Only a few counts were recorded for this clone. V and J are TRBV25-1 and TRBJ1-5; 7 bases agree with TRBD1. The CDR3 has 16 amino acids. Germline assignment: CDR1 MGHDK and CDR2 SYGVNS. The V segment lost 4 bases and the J segment 5 bases; nucleotides outside the gene matches: 11. In DNA, the CDR3 is TGTGCCAGCAGTGCGGCGACAGGGAACCTTGATCAGCCCCAGCATTTT. Its translation is CASSAATGNLDQPQHF.

The V and J genes are TRBV30 and TRBJ2-2, with D possibly TRBD1 on 5 matching bases. Trimming left V 5 bases short and J 2 bases short, with 15 bases between. Germline loops: CDR1 GTSNPN, CDR2 SVGIG (reference sequence). CDR3 size: 15 residues. In DNA form, the CDR3 reads TGTGCCTGGGCCACTGACAGCACAAACACCGGGGAGCTGTTTTTT. Its protein product is CAWATDSTNTGELFF.